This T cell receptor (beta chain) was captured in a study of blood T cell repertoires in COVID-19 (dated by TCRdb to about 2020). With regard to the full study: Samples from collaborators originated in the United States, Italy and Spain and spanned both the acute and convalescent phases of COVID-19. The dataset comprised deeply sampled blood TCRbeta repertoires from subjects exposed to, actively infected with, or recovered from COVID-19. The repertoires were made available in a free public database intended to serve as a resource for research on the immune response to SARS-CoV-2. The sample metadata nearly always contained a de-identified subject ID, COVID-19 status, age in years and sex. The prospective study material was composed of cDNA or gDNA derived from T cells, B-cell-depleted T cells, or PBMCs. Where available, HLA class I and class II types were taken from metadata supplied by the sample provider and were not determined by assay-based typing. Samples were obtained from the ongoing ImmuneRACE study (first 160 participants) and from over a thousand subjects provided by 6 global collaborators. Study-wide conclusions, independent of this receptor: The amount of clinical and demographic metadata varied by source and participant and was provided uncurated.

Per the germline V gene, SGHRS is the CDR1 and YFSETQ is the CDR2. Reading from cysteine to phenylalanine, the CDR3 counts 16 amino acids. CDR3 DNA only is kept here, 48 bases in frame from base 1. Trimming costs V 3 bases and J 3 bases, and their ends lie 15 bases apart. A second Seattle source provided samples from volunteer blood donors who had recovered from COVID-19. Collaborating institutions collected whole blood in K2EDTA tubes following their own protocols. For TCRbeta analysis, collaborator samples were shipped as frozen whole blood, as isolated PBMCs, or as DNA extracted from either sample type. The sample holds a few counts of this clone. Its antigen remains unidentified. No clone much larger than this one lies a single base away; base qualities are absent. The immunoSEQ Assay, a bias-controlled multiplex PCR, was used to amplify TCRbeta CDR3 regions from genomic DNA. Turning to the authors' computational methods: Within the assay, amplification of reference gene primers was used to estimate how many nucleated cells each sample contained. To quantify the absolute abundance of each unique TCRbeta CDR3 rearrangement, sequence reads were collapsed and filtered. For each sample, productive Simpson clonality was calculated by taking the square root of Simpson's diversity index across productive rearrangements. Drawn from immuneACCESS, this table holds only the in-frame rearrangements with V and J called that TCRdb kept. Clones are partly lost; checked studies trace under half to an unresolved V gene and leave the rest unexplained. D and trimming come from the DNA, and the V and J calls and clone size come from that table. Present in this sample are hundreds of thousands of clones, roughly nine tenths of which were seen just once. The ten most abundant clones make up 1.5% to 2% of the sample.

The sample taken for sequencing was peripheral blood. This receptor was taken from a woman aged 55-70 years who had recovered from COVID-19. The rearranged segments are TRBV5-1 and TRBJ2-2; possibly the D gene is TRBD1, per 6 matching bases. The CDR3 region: CASSYGTGPDTGELFF. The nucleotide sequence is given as TGCGCCAGCAGCTACGGAACAGGGCCGGACACCGGGGAGCTGTTTTTT.